The text below deals with one T cell receptor beta chain. There are 15 residues in the CDR3. Germline-derived CDR1 and CDR2 are ENHRY and SYGVKD. The V end lost 7 bases, the J end lost 7 bases, and 20 bases lay between the germline ends. Naive CD8 cells comprised CD45RO-negative, CCR7-positively selected cells, excluding terminally differentiated effector memory CD45RA+ cells. This record comes from a study of shared clonotypes between healthy human individuals. Data came from immunoSEQ multiplex PCR; TCRdb stores just in-frame clones and leaves some out. The sample has millions of clones, around 93% seen once.

The chain joins TRBV10-3 to TRBJ2-1; D call uncertain. The sequence derives from a man between 18 and 35 years old in good health. Some clones in this sample may be carry-over from other donors' samples. The specimen sequenced was naive CD8+ T cells from PBMCs. CDR3 nucleotide sequence: TGTGCCATCATGGTATCTCAGATAATCGGGAATGAGCAGTTCTTC. As protein: CAIMVSQIIGNEQFF.